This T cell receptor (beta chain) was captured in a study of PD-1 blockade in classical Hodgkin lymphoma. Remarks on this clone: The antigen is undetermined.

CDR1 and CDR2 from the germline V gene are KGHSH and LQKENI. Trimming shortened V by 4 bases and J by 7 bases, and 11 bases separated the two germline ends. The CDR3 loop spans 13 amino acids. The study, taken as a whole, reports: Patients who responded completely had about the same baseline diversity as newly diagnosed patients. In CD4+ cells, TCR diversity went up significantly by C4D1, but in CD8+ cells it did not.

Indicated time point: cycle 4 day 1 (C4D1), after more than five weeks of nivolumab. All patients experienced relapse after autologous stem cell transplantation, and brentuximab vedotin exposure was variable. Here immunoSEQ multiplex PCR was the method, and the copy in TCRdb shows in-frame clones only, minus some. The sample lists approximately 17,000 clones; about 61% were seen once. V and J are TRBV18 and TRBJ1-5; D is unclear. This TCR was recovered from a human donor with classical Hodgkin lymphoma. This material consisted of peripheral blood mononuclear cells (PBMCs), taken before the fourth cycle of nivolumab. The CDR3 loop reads CASSLRLTQPQHF. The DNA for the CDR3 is TGTGCCAGCTCACTCCGCTTGACCCAGCCCCAGCATTTT.